This record covers a single TCR beta chain. As yet, its antigen is unknown. This sample was taken from a study of PD-1 blockade in classical Hodgkin lymphoma. General observations from the study: Excluded were patients who started nivolumab under 1 year after ASCT, a group that had lower diversity. Differences between repertoires have undefined causes, possibly disease activity or prior therapy.

The CDR3 contains 16 residues. Trimming stripped 4 bases from V and 2 bases from J, with 18 bases between. The V gene's germline CDR1 is MRHNA and CDR2 SNTAGT. Here immunoSEQ multiplex PCR was the method, and the copy in TCRdb shows in-frame clones only, minus some. The sample shows 95,000 to 120,000 clones, nearly 90% of them seen only once. Every patient was affected by relapse after autologous stem cell transplantation, while exposure to brentuximab vedotin was not uniform. Relapsed/refractory classical Hodgkin lymphoma patients had complete, partial or progressive responses. This specimen was peripheral blood mononuclear cells (PBMCs), taken before the second cycle of nivolumab. The TCR was taken from a human donor with classical Hodgkin lymphoma. This rearrangement joins TRBV6-4 to TRBJ2-7; D is perhaps TRBD2 (5 bases). In DNA form, the CDR3 reads TGTGCCAGCAGTGCTCGGGAAGGAAGCGGTCCCTACGAGCAGTACTTC. It is translated as CASSAREGSGPYEQYF.